These 30 T cell receptor beta chains share one sample of origin, sequenced in a study of blood T cells in healthy people across ages. A second PCR of 7 to 11 cycles used a sample-barcoded 5' primer and a J-beta primer mix. From the 5' RACE reads, TCRdb called clonotypes with MiXCR, one entry per CDR3 protein. Of 650,000 to 800,000 distinct CDR3 sequences listed, 40% to 50% were seen once; the top ten hold about 19%. Source material: blood. The receptors shown here come from a man in his sixties in good health.

In nucleotides, the CDR3 is TGTGCCAGCAGTCCTCGGGCCTACCCGAATGAAAAACTGTTTTTT. This sequence encodes CASSPRAYPNEKLFF. The chain is built from TRBV6-5 and TRBJ1-4; D unresolved. CDR3 length: 15 amino acids. V was shortened by 5 bases and J by 5 bases, with 15 bases between the two germline ends. Germline CDR1 MNHEY, CDR2 SVGAGI.

This clonotype came up once. This chain uses TRBV11-1 with TRBJ1-6, with D unclear. Per the germline V gene, CDR1 is SGHAT and CDR2 is FQDESV (reference sequence). Trimming removed 5 bases at V and 9 bases at J, with 17 bases between. The CDR3 consists of 15 residues. The CDR3 coding sequence is TGTGCCAGCAGCCTCGGACTCGCGAGGGTTTCACCCCTCCACTTT. Encoded protein: CASSLGLARVSPLHF.

The chain links TRBV5-5 to TRBJ1-2; no firm D call. Germline CDR1 and CDR2: SGHKS and YYEKEE (reference sequence). The CDR3 is made up of 14 amino acids. V lost 1 base and J lost 4, with 11 bases in between. CDR3: CASSLSLLSYGYTF. The CDR3 DNA is TGTGCCAGCAGCTTGAGCCTTTTAAGCTATGGCTACACCTTC.

The table lists this clonotype with a few counts. This CDR3 is CASSLDSGSGTGELFF. The CDR3, as DNA: TGCGCCAGCAGCTTGGATTCGGGGTCGGGCACCGGGGAGCTGTTTTTT. The rearrangement uses TRBV5-1 and TRBJ2-2; D might be TRBD2 (5 bases). Germline-derived CDR1 and CDR2 are SGHRS and YFSETQ. Trimming cost V 0 bases and J 4 bases, with 13 bases left between them. The CDR3 extends over 16 amino acids.

For the CDR3, the DNA is TGTGCCAGCAGCCAACAAGGAGCGGACATTCAGTACTTC. It yields the protein CASSQQGADIQYF. The chain uses TRBV3-1 and TRBJ2-4; tentative D call: TRBD2 (5 bases). V was clipped by 2 bases and J by 8 bases, with 10 bases between them. CDR1 and CDR2 (germline): LGHDT, YNNKEL (reference sequence). The CDR3 consists of 13 residues.

This clonotype was recorded at least ten times. The chain joins TRBV21-1 to TRBJ2-5; the table's D call, TRBD1, was not checked against the DNA. TRBV21-1 is listed as a pseudogene. CDR3 size: 15 residues. The chain's CDR3 is CATPRPGGGHETQYF. Written as DNA, the CDR3 is TGTGCCACACCTCGACCAGGGGGGGGTCATGAGACCCAGTACTTC.

The J gene is TRBJ2-1, the V gene TRBV5-6, with 9 nucleotides matching TRBD2. V was clipped by 1 base and J by 6 bases; unmatched bases: 8. The CDR3 has 16 amino acids. Per the germline V gene, CDR1 is SGHDT and CDR2 is YYEEEE. The CDR3 DNA is TGTGCCAGCAGCTTGTTTTCTGGTAGCGGGGGCAATGAGCAGTTCTTC. The encoded protein is CASSLFSGSGGNEQFF.

This rearrangement joins TRBV5-1 to TRBJ1-1, with D tentatively TRBD1 (6 bases). CDR3 length: 13 residues. Germline CDR1 SGHRS, CDR2 YFSETQ. With 4 bases removed from V and 5 bases from J, the gap between germline ends came to 12 bases. The chain's CDR3 is CASSTGGTTEAFF. The DNA of the CDR3 is TGCGCCAGCAGCACGGGAGGGACAACTGAAGCTTTCTTT.

The chain uses TRBV28 and TRBJ2-4, with 9 bases aligning to TRBD1. This CDR3 has 15 amino acids. The V segment lost 5 bases and the J segment 4 bases; nucleotides outside the gene matches: 6. Germline V gene lookup returns CDR1 MDHEN and CDR2 SYDVKM. The chain's CDR3 is CASSAPGQGKNIQYF. The CDR3 DNA reads as TGTGCCAGCAGTGCCCCGGGACAGGGAAAAAACATTCAGTACTTC.

About this clonotype: Since a much larger clone is just one base distant, this may be a read error. This rearrangement joins TRBV12-3 or TRBV12-4 to TRBJ2-7, with no clear D. The CDR3 covers 14 residues. Trimming left V 5 bases short and J 0 bases short, with 11 bases between. CDR3 amino acids: CASSADTSSYEQYF. Here the CDR3 DNA reads TGTGCCAGCAGTGCCGACACGAGCTCCTACGAGCAGTACTTC.

This clonotype was seen only a few times. The chain recombines TRBV20-1 with TRBJ2-5; weak D call: TRBD2 (7 bases). The CDR3 is made up of 14 amino acids. V lost 3 bases to trimming and J lost 5 bases, with 16 bases between them. Per germline, CDR1 DFQATT and CDR2 SNEGSKA (reference sequence). The CDR3 DNA is TGCAGTGCTAGGCGAGCAGGGGAGGGTGAGACCCAGTACTTC. Translating gives CSARRAGEGETQYF.

This clonotype came up a few times. The V gene is TRBV6-2 or TRBV6-3, the J gene TRBJ2-1; unclear D gene. Germline CDR1 is MNHEY and CDR2 is SVGEGT. CDR3 length equals 14 residues. The V end was cut by 2 bases, the J end by 6 bases, with 11 bases between. CDR3 protein: CASSYRAAINEQFF. In DNA form, the CDR3 reads TGTGCCAGCAGTTACCGGGCCGCCATCAATGAGCAGTTCTTC.

The V call is TRBV4-1, the J call TRBJ1-6, with D possibly being TRBD1 (5 bases). The V gene lost 2 bases and the J gene lost 8 bases, with 10 bases spanning the gap. This CDR3 contains 14 residues. Germline V CDR1 and CDR2: MGHRA, YSYEKL. For the CDR3, the DNA is TGCGCCAGCAGCCAACAGGGATTAGATTCACCCCTCCACTTT. It is translated as CASSQQGLDSPLHF.

This clonotype was observed at least ten times. The J gene is TRBJ2-5, the V gene TRBV9; possibly TRBD1 or TRBD2 for D (5 bases each). The CDR3 has 14 amino acids. Germline V gene sequence: CDR1 SGDLS, CDR2 YYNGEE. Between the trimmed V and J ends, which lost 4 bases and 5 bases, there was a span of 15 bases. The CDR3 loop reads CASSQGTVRETQYF. Here the CDR3 DNA reads TGTGCCAGCAGCCAAGGGACCGTAAGGGAGACCCAGTACTTC.

In this sample, this clonotype turned up a few times. The J gene is TRBJ2-3, the V gene TRBV3-1; TRBD1 is a possible D gene (6 bases). The V gene lost 0 bases and the J gene lost 8 bases, with 15 bases spanning the gap. This CDR3 has 15 amino acids. Germline V lookup: CDR1 LGHDT, CDR2 YNNKEL (reference sequence). The chain's CDR3 is CASSQDRDTRGTQYF. The CDR3 DNA sequence: TGTGCCAGCAGCCAAGACAGGGATACCAGGGGTACGCAGTATTTT.

V is TRBV10-3 and J is TRBJ2-7, with D unresolved. This CDR3 has 12 amino acids. Trimming removed 2 bases at V and 7 bases at J, with 9 bases between. CDR1 and CDR2 (germline): ENHRY, SYGVKD. The CDR3 DNA follows: TGTGCCATCAGTGAGATTAGGCGTGAGCAGTACTTC. It encodes CAISEIRREQYF.

This chain connects TRBV2 to TRBJ2-3; D call uncertain. V lost 10 bases, J lost 5 bases, and 10 bases lay in between. This CDR3 spans 11 amino acids. CDR1 SNHLY and CDR2 FYNNEI come from the germline V gene. The CDR3 loop is CATYSGDTQYF. DNA for the CDR3: TGTGCCACCTACAGTGGAGATACGCAGTATTTT.

This chain uses TRBV24-1 with TRBJ2-3, with D perhaps TRBD2 (5 bases). V lost 7 bases to trimming and J lost 1 base, with 17 bases between them. The CDR3 contains 16 residues. CDR1 and CDR2 from the germline V gene are KGHDR and SFDVKD. The CDR3 bases are TGTGCCACCAGAAGGAGACCGGGAAACGGCACAGATACGCAGTATTTT. Protein product: CATRRRPGNGTDTQYF.

This chain links TRBV25-1 with TRBJ1-2; D is uncertain. Germline-derived CDR1 and CDR2 are MGHDK and SYGVNS. Trimming took 5 bases from V and 4 from J, leaving 20 bases between them. The CDR3 length is 16 residues. Here the CDR3 reads CASSSNGIFGVYGYTF. The CDR3 nucleotides are TGTGCCAGCAGTTCGAACGGGATTTTTGGGGTCTATGGCTACACCTTC.

The V call is TRBV29-1, the J call TRBJ1-5, with 7 positions matching TRBD1. Germline CDR1 is SQVTM and CDR2 is ANQGSEA. The CDR3 sequence is 13 residues long. V lost 4 bases to trimming and J lost 5 bases; unmatched junction nucleotides: 5. The CDR3 sequence: CSVGGDSHQPQHF. DNA for the CDR3: TGCAGCGTTGGGGGGGACAGTCATCAGCCCCAGCATTTT.

Only a few counts were recorded for this clonotype. The J gene is TRBJ1-1, the V gene TRBV7-9; possible D gene TRBD1, 5 bases. Germline CDR1 reads SEHNR; CDR2 reads FQNEAQ (reference sequence). The V gene lost 1 base and the J gene lost 4 bases, with 13 bases spanning the gap. This CDR3 is 15 amino acids long. The CDR3 loop reads CASSLGGWGSTEAFF. The DNA for the CDR3 is TGTGCCAGCAGCTTAGGGGGATGGGGGAGCACTGAAGCTTTCTTT. The whole variable domain, filled in from reference TRBV7-9 and TRBJ1-1, reads DTGVSQNPRHKITKRGQNVTFRCDPISEHNRLYWYRQTLGQGPEFLTYFQNEAQLEKSRLLSDRFSAERPKGSFSTLEIQRTEQGDSAMYLCASSLGGWGSTEAFFGQGTRLTVV.

The rearrangement links TRBV7-9 to TRBJ1-2; TRBD1 agrees at 7 bases. This CDR3 is built from 17 residues. Germline V gene lookup returns CDR1 SEHNR and CDR2 FQNEAQ (reference sequence). Germline trimming cut 4 bases from V and 1 base from J; bases unmatched to any gene: 12. For the CDR3, the DNA is TGTGCCAGCAGCTCCCCTGGGGGGACAGCTGATAACTATGGCTACACCTTC. Translated: CASSSPGGTADNYGYTF.

The chain recombines TRBV2 with TRBJ2-7; D may match TRBD1 or TRBD2 (5 bases each). The CDR3 contains 14 residues. CDR1 SNHLY and CDR2 FYNNEI come from the germline V gene. V was pared by 3 bases and J by 2 bases, with 11 bases between. CDR3 loop: CASSDQGATYEQYF. DNA of the CDR3: TGTGCCAGCAGTGACCAGGGAGCGACCTACGAGCAGTACTTC.

This clonotype has only one observation. The gene calls are TRBV15 and TRBJ1-5; weak D call: TRBD1 (5 bases). From germline, CDR1 is LNHNV and CDR2 YYDKDF (reference sequence). Trimming shortened V by 7 bases and J by 2 bases, and 15 bases separated the two germline ends. This CDR3 has 15 amino acids. CDR3: CATTSNRGRNQPQHF. CDR3 nucleotides: TGTGCCACCACTTCAAACCGGGGACGCAATCAGCCCCAGCATTTT.

This clonotype occurred many times. V and J are TRBV6-5 and TRBJ1-5; no reliable D call. From germline, CDR1 is MNHEY and CDR2 SVGAGI. Deletions cut 2 bases from V and 7 bases from J, with 9 bases between. This CDR3 has 13 amino acids. The CDR3 DNA reads as TGTGCCAGCAGTTACAGGGAAGGGCAGCCCCAGCATTTT. Protein: CASSYREGQPQHF.

At least ten counts were recorded for this clonotype. Germline is not matched at one junction end, which may reflect a read error. The chain has TRBV3-1 and TRBJ2-3; D gene ambiguous. Germline V gene data show CDR1 as LGHDT and CDR2 as YNNKEL (reference sequence). There are 13 residues in the CDR3. The CDR3 reads CASSQVGTDTQYF. DNA of the CDR3: TGCGCCAGCAGCCAAGTTGGGACAGATACGCAGTATTTT.

V gene TRBV6-6 combines with J gene TRBJ2-3; 8 bases match TRBD2. The CDR3 contains 16 residues. CDR1 is MNHNY, CDR2 SVGAGI, per germline (reference sequence). The V and J ends lost 2 bases and 1 base, in that order; junction bases with no gene match: 5. The CDR3 bases are TGTGCCAGCAGTTACACGGCAGCGGGGGGCACAGATACGCAGTATTTT. Translated: CASSYTAAGGTDTQYF.

The V and J genes are TRBV7-9 and TRBJ2-7, with D perhaps matching TRBD2 (6 bases). V lost 3 bases, J lost 6 bases, and 15 bases lay in between. The germline CDR1 and CDR2 sequences are SEHNR and FQNEAQ (reference sequence). This CDR3 is 14 amino acids long. This chain's CDR3 is CASSLRERGGEQYF. CDR3 sequence (DNA): TGTGCCAGCAGCTTGAGGGAGAGGGGAGGCGAGCAGTACTTC.

On this clonotype: At one of its ends the junction is not consistent with the germline gene, which may arise from a read error. The chain carries TRBV6-6 and TRBJ1-2, with D perhaps matching TRBD1 (5 bases). Looked up from germline, CDR1 is MNHNY and CDR2 is SVGAGI (reference sequence). There are 16 residues in the CDR3. CDR3 in amino acids: CASSSGGAPSNYGHTF. CDR3 sequence (DNA): TGTGCCAGCAGTTCAGGCGGGGCCCCGTCTAACTATGGCCACACCTTC.

This chain joins TRBV2 and TRBJ2-3; D gene unclear. The CDR3 consists of 14 residues. Germline lookup yields CDR1 SNHLY and CDR2 FYNNEI. Trimming cost V 9 bases and J 2 bases, with 15 bases left between them. CDR3 residues: CASKIRRATDTQYF. In nucleotides, the CDR3 is TGTGCCAGTAAAATCAGGAGAGCCACAGATACGCAGTATTTT. Full variable domain (missing parts from reference TRBV2 and TRBJ2-3): EPEVTQTPSHQVTQMGQEVILRCVPISNHLYFYWYRQILGQKVEFLVSFYNNEISEKSEIFDDQFSVERPDGSNFTLKIRSTKLEDSAMYFCASKIRRATDTQYFGPGTRLTVL.